The clone carrying this T cell receptor (beta chain) came up a few times. Its target is unknown. In each case, RNA was isolated and then reverse transcribed into cDNA as the sequencing template. Produced via immunoSEQ multiplex PCR; TCRdb's table is partial and in-frame only. The sample has hundreds of thousands of clones, approximately 70% seen once. CDR1 and CDR2 from the germline V gene are MNHEY and SMNVEV (reference sequence). The CDR3 covers 12 residues. V lost 6 bases, J lost 8 bases, and 8 bases lay in between. These data come from a study of CD8+ T cells in alopecia areata. Study details: Treated patients were given oral tofacitinib, which was dosed at 5 to 10 mg twice daily. Scoring treated patients' severity relied on the percentage of scalp area affected. Study-level results: Researchers report lesional scalp, most notably alopecia totalis/universalis, outstripped normal scalp in clonality.

As for treatment: oral pan-JAK inhibitor, 5-10 mg twice daily. The chain uses TRBV27 and TRBJ1-6; D gene uncertain. Sample: CD4+ T cells sorted from blood, taken at approximately week 42, from a patient treated with tofacitinib. The clonotype was recovered from a human donor with alopecia areata. CDR3 amino acids: CASRQNHSPLHF. The CDR3 DNA reads as TGTGCCAGCAGGCAGAATCATTCACCCCTCCACTTT.